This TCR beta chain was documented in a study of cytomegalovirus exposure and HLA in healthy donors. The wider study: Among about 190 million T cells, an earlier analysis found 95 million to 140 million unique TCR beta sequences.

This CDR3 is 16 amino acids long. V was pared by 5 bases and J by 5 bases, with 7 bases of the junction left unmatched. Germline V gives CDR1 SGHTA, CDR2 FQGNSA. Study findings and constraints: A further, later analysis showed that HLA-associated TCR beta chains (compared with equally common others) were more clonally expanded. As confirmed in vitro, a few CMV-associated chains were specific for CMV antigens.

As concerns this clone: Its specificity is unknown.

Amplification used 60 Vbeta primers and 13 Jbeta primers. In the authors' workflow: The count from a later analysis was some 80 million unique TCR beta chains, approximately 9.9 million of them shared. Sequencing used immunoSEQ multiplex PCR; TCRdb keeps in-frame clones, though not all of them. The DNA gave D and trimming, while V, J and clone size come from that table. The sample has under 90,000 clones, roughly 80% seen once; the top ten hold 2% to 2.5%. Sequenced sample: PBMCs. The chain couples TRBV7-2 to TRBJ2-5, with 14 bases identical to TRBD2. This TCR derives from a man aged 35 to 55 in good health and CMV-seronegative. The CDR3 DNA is TGTGCCAGCAGCACCTGGACTAGCGGGGGGTGGGAGACCCAGTACTTC. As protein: CASSTWTSGGWETQYF.